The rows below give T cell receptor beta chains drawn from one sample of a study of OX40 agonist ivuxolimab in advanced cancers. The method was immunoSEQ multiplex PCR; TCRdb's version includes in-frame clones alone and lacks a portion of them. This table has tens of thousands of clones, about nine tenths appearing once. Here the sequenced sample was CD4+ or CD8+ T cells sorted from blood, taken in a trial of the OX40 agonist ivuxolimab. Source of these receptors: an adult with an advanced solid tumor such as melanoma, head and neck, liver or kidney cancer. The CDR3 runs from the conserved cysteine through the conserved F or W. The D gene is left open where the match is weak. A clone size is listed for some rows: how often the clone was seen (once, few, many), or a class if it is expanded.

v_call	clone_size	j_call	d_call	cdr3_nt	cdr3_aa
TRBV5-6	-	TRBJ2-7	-	TGTGCCAGCAGCACGGTAGGCGGACAGAGCTCCTACAAGCAGTACTTC	CASSTVGGQSSYKQYF
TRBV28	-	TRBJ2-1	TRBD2	TGTGCCAGCAGTCACAGACTAGCCCGACGGAAGGATGAGCAGTTCTTC	CASSHRLARRKDEQFF
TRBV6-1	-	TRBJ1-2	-	TGTGCCAGCAGAGACCGCATCTTGGCCCATGGCTACACCTTC	CASRDRILAHGYTF
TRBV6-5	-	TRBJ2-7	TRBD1	TGTGCCAGCAGTCACACCGGGACAGGGTCATACGAGCAGTACTTC	CASSHTGTGSYEQYF
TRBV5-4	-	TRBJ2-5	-	TGTGCCAGCAGCTCTGATCTATTTCAAGAGACCCAGTACTTC	CASSSDLFQETQYF
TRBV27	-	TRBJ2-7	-	TGTGCCAGCAGTTTAACTCTCCTCTCCTACGAGCAGTACTTC	CASSLTLLSYEQYF
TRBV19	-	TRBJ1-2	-	TGTGCCAGTAGTATTGAGGACAGACCCTATGGCTACACCTTC	CASSIEDRPYGYTF
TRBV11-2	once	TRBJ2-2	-	TGTGCCAGCAGCTTTTTTGCGGACGGGGAGCTGTTTTTT	CASSFFADGELFF
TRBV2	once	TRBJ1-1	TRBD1	TGTGCCAGCAGTACAGGACAGGGGGTTAGAGCTTTCTTT	CASSTGQGVRAFF
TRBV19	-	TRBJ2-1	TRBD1	TGTGCCAGTAGTCCGGGACAGGGGACAGGTGAGCAGTTCTTC	CASSPGQGTGEQFF
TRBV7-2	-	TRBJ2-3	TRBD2	TGTGCCAGCAGCCCCTTGGGGGGGATCGGCGCAGATACGCAGTATTTT	CASSPLGGIGADTQYF
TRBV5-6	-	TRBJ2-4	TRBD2	TGTGCCAGCAGGAGCGGGGCTAGCGGGCTCAGGGTCAAAAACATTCAGTACTTC	CASRSGASGLRVKNIQYF
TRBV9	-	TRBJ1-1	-	TGTGCCAGCAGCGTAGGGAGGGTGGGGACACCTAACACTGAAGCTTTCTTT	CASSVGRVGTPNTEAFF
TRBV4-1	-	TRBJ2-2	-	TGCGCCAGCAGCCCCCAATCGGGGACACCCACCGGGGAGCTGTTTTTT	CASSPQSGTPTGELFF
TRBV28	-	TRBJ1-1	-	TGTGCCAGCAGTTTTCCTCTGGACACTGAAGCTTTCTTT	CASSFPLDTEAFF
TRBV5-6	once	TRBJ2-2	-	TGTGCCAGCAGCTTGAAGCCGGGACATAAGACCGGGGAGCTGTTTTTT	CASSLKPGHKTGELFF
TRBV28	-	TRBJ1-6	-	TGTGCCAGCAGAACCATACAGAGCTCCTATAATTCACCCCTCCACTTT	CASRTIQSSYNSPLHF
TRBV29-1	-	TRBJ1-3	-	TGCAGCGTTGCACGGGGAACGGAGTCAGGAAACACCATATATTTT	CSVARGTESGNTIYF
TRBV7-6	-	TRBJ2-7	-	TGTGCCAGCAGCTTAAGGGCAGCCAGCACCTACGAGCAGTACTTC	CASSLRAASTYEQYF
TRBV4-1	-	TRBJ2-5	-	TGCGCCAGCAGCCAAGAAAGGGCCCTCGCGGGCCAGTACTTC	CASSQERALAGQYF
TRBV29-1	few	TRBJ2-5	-	TGCAGCGTTCAGGGGCTGACAGAGACCCAGTACTTC	CSVQGLTETQYF
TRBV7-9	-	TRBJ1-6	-	TGTGCCAGCAGCTTGGTAGCGGGTTCACCCCTCCACTTT	CASSLVAGSPLHF
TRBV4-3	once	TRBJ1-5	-	TGCGCCAGCAGCCAGGCGGCAGGTAGGGGTCAGCCCCAGCATTTT	CASSQAAGRGQPQHF
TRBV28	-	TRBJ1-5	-	TGTGCCAGCAGAGACAGAAACAATCAGCCCCAGCATTTT	CASRDRNNQPQHF
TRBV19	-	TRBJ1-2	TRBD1	TGTGCCAGTAGTGTGGACAGGGGGTCCACTAACTATGGCTACACCTTC	CASSVDRGSTNYGYTF
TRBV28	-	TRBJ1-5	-	TGTGCCAGCCATGTGGGGAATCAGCCCCAGCATTTT	CASHVGNQPQHF
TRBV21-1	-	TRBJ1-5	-	TGTGCCAGCAGCATAGAGAATTGGCAGGCCGACGGTCAGCCCCAGCATTTT	CASSIENWQADGQPQHF
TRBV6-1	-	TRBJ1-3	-	TGTGCCACCGGGGGTGGAGCCGGCTCTGGAAACACCATATATTTT	CATGGGAGSGNTIYF
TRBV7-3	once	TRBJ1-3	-	TGTGCCAGCAGCTTAACAGGGACTGGAAACACCATATATTTT	CASSLTGTGNTIYF
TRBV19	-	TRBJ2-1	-	TGTGCCAGTAGTATGGGGGGTACCCGTGAGCAGTTCTTC	CASSMGGTREQFF
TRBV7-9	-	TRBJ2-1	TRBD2	TGTGCCAGCAGGCGGACTAGCGGGACCTACAATGAGCAGTTCTTC	CASRRTSGTYNEQFF
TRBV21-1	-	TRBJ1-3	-	TGTGCCAGCAGCAAAGAGGACAGTAGGGGAAGCACCATATATTTT	CASSKEDSRGSTIYF
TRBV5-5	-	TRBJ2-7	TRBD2	TGTGCCAGCAGCTCGCTTCCGGGACTAGCCCACGAGCAGTACTTC	CASSSLPGLAHEQYF
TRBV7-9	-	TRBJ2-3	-	TGTGCCAGCAGCTTAGCGCGGGGAAATACGCAGTATTTT	CASSLARGNTQYF
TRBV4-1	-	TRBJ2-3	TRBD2	TGCGCCAGCAGCCAAGCTCCTGGAGCGGGGGGGCACACAGATACGCAGTATTTT	CASSQAPGAGGHTDTQYF
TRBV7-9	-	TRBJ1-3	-	TGTGCCAGCAGCTTAGAGGCGGCGAGATTGAGCTCTGGAAACACCATATATTTT	CASSLEAARLSSGNTIYF
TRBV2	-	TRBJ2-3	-	TGTGCCAGCAGTGTGACCACAGATACGCAGTATTTT	CASSVTTDTQYF
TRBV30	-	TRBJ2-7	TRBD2	TGTGCCTGGAGTGTTGCGGGGGGGCCGGGTCCCTACGAGCAGTACTTC	CAWSVAGGPGPYEQYF
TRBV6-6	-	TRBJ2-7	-	TGTGCCAGCCAAGGGGGCTACGAGCAGTACTTC	CASQGGYEQYF
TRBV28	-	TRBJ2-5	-	TGTGCCAGCAGTCCGCCGCGGGGAGGGGGCCGAGAGACCCAGTACTTC	CASSPPRGGGRETQYF
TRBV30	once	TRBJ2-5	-	TGTGCCTGGAGCACAGGGTCTGAGACCCAGTACTTC	CAWSTGSETQYF
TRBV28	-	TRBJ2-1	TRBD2	TGTGCCAGCAGAGCCTCCGGGACTAGCGGGAGACATGAGCAGTTCTTC	CASRASGTSGRHEQFF
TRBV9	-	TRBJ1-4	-	TGTGCCAGCAGCGTAGCTTCAGGGTTTGGGGAAAAACTGTTTTTT	CASSVASGFGEKLFF
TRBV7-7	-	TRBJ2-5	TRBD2	TGTGCCAGCAGCTTAGGAGCGGGAGGTGACCAAGAGACCCAGTACTTC	CASSLGAGGDQETQYF
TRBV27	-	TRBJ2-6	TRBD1	TGTGCCAGCAGTTTGTACAGGGGCTCCTCTGGGGCCAACGTCCTGACTTTC	CASSLYRGSSGANVLTF
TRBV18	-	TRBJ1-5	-	TGTGCCAGTTGTAATCAGCCCCAGCATTTT	CASCNQPQHF
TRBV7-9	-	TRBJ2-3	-	TGTGCCAGCAGTTCGCCGACTTATAGCACAGATACGCAGTATTTT	CASSSPTYSTDTQYF
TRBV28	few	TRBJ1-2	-	TGTGCCAGCAGTTTTGGGGCCGGCTATGGCTACACCTTC	CASSFGAGYGYTF
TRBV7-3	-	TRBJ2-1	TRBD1	TGTGCCAGCAGCTTAAGCTGGGCAGGGGGCTTTTACAATGAGCAGTTCTTC	CASSLSWAGGFYNEQFF
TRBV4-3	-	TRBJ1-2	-	TGCGCCAGCAGCCAGGGAACAGGGTTGAACTATGGCTACACCTTC	CASSQGTGLNYGYTF
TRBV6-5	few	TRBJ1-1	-	TGTGCCAGCCCCCCCCAACTGGTACCGTCCGATGAAGCTTTCTTT	CASPPQLVPSDEAFF
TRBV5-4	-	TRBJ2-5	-	TGTGCCAGCAGCCCTAGCCTTCACCCTCTGGGGGAGACCCAGTACTTC	CASSPSLHPLGETQYF
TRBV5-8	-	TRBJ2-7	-	TGTGCCAGCACCCTACCGGGACACCGATATTCCTACGAGCAGTACTTC	CASTLPGHRYSYEQYF
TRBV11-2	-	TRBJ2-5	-	TGTGCCAGCAGCTTAGGGCTTCAGACCCAGTACTTC	CASSLGLQTQYF